This TCR beta chain was captured by sequencing in a study of identical twins (dated by TCRdb to 2016 to 2018). For the wider study: TCR alpha and beta repertoires from monozygotic twins, unrelated adults of various ages and cord blood were deep-sequenced to test whether fetal clonotypes persist. Replicate twin experiments were performed at different times using different library preparation protocols to rule out contamination. Summary of the overall study and its limitations: Because the same donors could not be followed over many years, the conclusions depended on cross-sectional statistical analysis. Invariant T cells such as MAIT and iNKT could partly confound zero-insertion analyses, although diverse VJ usage argued against such confounding for most clonotypes. Fewer insertions were carried by abundant cord blood beta clonotypes; a weaker similar trend was observed in young adult naive repertoires, while no such trend was observed in memory repertoires. In monozygotic twins, recombination models systematically underestimated out-of-frame TCR alpha sharing, but the models matched the sharing seen between unrelated individuals. A weaker excess of twin sharing was found in beta out-of-frame sequences because the signal-to-noise ratio was lowered by fewer shared sequences. Compared with coincidental sharing between unrelated individuals, out-of-frame TCR alpha sequences shared between twins showed an excess of sequences with low generation probability.

Notes on this clonotype: Its antigen remains unidentified. Base qualities are missing; no much larger clone stands one base away.

Libraries were made using 5' RACE. Instrument used: Illumina HiSeq 2000. Template switching introduced a universal primer binding site; the final cDNA contained a unique molecular identifier, enabling accurate counting of TCR cDNA molecules. Specific primers in the conserved constant-segment region were used to synthesize first-strand cDNA for the TCR alpha and beta chains. To control for contamination, every cDNA library carried two barcodes: a SMART-Mk sample barcode plus Illumina barcodes. TruSeq adapter sequences, together with Illumina sample barcodes, were added in two successive PCR steps. TCR alpha and beta cDNA libraries were sequenced on the Illumina HiSeq platform with custom primers. The paper's data handling went like this. MiGEC processed the raw reads to extract unique molecular identifiers, while MiXCR was used to determine the CDR3 positions. Recombination models were inferred per individual with the repgenHMM and IGoR tools using an EM algorithm. The analysis of shared clonotypes was done with the tcR package in R, with sharing normalized by the product of cloneset sizes. To study raw recombination without the effects of thymic and clonal selection, out-of-frame nonproductive sequences were analyzed. TCRdb cleaned the public reads at Q25 with fastp, built clones with MiXCR and kept in-frame beta chains. Every entry covers one CDR3 protein and lists the most common genes and DNA from its rows. The V and J calls were determined by TCRdb, not by the authors. This sample comprises some 570,000 distinct CDR3 sequences, 20% to 25% of them detected only once. Jointly, the top ten make up 0.48% of the sample.

At the junction V is shortened by 5 bases and J by 9 bases, with 17 bases in between. From cysteine to phenylalanine, the CDR3 is 13 amino acids long. The entry retains the CDR3 DNA only, 39 bases that are in frame from base 1. Looking up the germline V gene yields CDR1 SGHRS and CDR2 YFSETQ. Every donor was a healthy Caucasian. Three pairs of female monozygotic twins, all aged 18 to 29 years, were included in the twin cohort. Positive isolation kits from Invitrogen were used to isolate CD4+ and CD8+ T cell populations. These data were also reused for a study on yellow fever vaccine responses in identical twins. Drawing on the second study: According to the authors, the vaccine-induced T cell response in identical twins seemed to be partly convergent and partly specific to each individual. Focusing on identical twins, the study followed the T cell clones that responded to the vaccine, and did so with precision.

The sequence is built from TRBV5-1 and TRBJ2-5; the D segment could be TRBD1, given 5 matching bases. This TCR came from a woman aged 18-29 years in good health. Sequencing was done on a sample of CD4+ T cells sorted from blood. The CDR3 reads CASSLIERQSQYF. The bases read TGCGCCAGCAGTTTGATAGAACGACAGTCCCAGTACTTC.